This T cell receptor (beta chain) was captured by sequencing in a study of CD8 T cells in ankylosing spondylitis. The CDR3 spans 17 residues. CDR1 is LNHNV and CDR2 is YYDKDF in the germline V gene (reference sequence). J lost 5 bases, V lost 0 bases, and 9 bases had no gene match. TCRdb re-called the 5' RACE reads with MiXCR, one entry per CDR3 protein. The sample shows more than 250,000 distinct CDR3 sequences, more than 9% of them seen only once. Study conclusions and caveats: The clones that were linked to disease were reported to be significantly enriched in matched synovial fluid samples from ankylosing spondylitis patients. Some motif variants had been reported before (in reactive arthritis synovial fluid and blood). What seemed typical of ankylosing spondylitis blood was a TCR beta motif built from fewer than ten highly homologous variants.

Concerning this clonotype: The antigen is undetermined.

This TCR came from a female donor with ankylosing spondylitis or in good health (not recorded which). The rearrangement joins TRBV15 to TRBJ2-1; 8 positions agree with TRBD2. Sequenced input: blood, either unsorted or a sorted T cell fraction (not recorded which). CDR3 bases: TGTGCCACCAGCAGAGATCCAGGCAGCGGGGGAAACAATGAGCAGTTCTTC. Amino acid sequence: CATSRDPGSGGNNEQFF. The full variable domain, its missing parts supplied by reference TRBV15 and TRBJ2-1, is DAMVIQNPRYQVTQFGKPVTLSCSQTLNHNVMYWYQQKSSQAPKLLFHYYDKDFNNEADTPDNFQSRRPNTSFCFLDIRSPGLGDTAMYLCATSRDPGSGGNNEQFFGPGTRLTVL.